The rows below give T cell receptor beta chains drawn from one sample of a study of vaccination and CD4 T cells after COVID-19. These receptors lack a known antigen. TCRdb independently ran MiXCR on the PCR reads; one entry per CDR3 protein. The sample shows approximately 4,500 distinct CDR3 sequences, 21% of them seen only once. Sequenced material: CD4+ T cells from blood, cultured in vitro. These receptors all come from a human donor who had recovered from COVID-19. Each CDR3 is given with its conserved first and last residue. A D gene is named only where the DNA matches it firmly.

NA	11	TRBJ2-1	TRBV20-1	CSAERGNEQFF
NA	16	TRBJ1-2	TRBV19	CASSPKSPGFNYGYTF
TRBD1	15	TRBJ1-2	TRBV19	CASHRGRSSNYGYTF
NA	14	TRBJ2-3	TRBV28	CASSPQGATDTQYF
NA	14	TRBJ1-1	TRBV9	CASSVLEGVTEAFF
TRBD2	14	TRBJ2-7	TRBV30	CAWSTGGHTYEQYF
NA	14	TRBJ1-2	TRBV30	CAWSLGEGDYGYTF
TRBD1	14	TRBJ2-2	TRBV7-9	CASSLGQGAEELFF
NA	13	TRBJ1-5	TRBV20-1	CSASGLRDQPQHF
NA	13	TRBJ1-3	TRBV30	CASPAGTGNTIYF
NA	14	TRBJ1-5	TRBV20-1	CSASGKGFNQPQHF
TRBD1	13	TRBJ1-2	TRBV5-1	CASSSTGDYGYTF
NA	14	TRBJ1-1	TRBV20-1	CSARRQAGSTEAFF
NA	14	TRBJ2-5	TRBV19	CASSIAGGVETQYF
TRBD2	16	TRBJ2-3	TRBV5-1	CASSSTSGGAWNTQYF
TRBD1	13	TRBJ2-1	TRBV7-9	CASSYRGPDEQFF
TRBD2	15	TRBJ2-5	TRBV27	CASSLNGGAWETQYF
TRBD2	17	TRBJ2-2	TRBV7-9	CASSATSGGAGTGELFF
NA	13	TRBJ1-1	TRBV18	CASSPLGVAEAFF
TRBD2	13	TRBJ2-5	TRBV2	CASIISGAGTQYF
NA	17	TRBJ2-7	TRBV4-2	CASSQDSRGHSSYEQYF
NA	14	TRBJ1-2	TRBV12-3/TRBV12-4	CASSFRGGNYGYTF
NA	14	TRBJ1-1	TRBV7-9	CASSLEALSSEAFF
TRBD2	16	TRBJ2-5	TRBV12-3/TRBV12-4	CASTTGLAGGQETQYF
NA	11	TRBJ2-5	TRBV2	CARQTQETQYF
NA	14	TRBJ2-5	TRBV2	CASSEAWQVETQYF
NA	13	TRBJ2-1	TRBV4-2	CASSQDNGPSSFF
TRBD1	14	TRBJ1-3	TRBV19	CASTDRASGNTIYF
NA	13	TRBJ2-1	TRBV7-3	CASSWTKGGEQFF
NA	14	TRBJ2-3	TRBV12-3/TRBV12-4	CARKQGAGTDTQYF
TRBD1	13	TRBJ2-7	TRBV7-2	CASSLGTGYEQYF
NA	15	TRBJ1-2	TRBV9	CASSGAARVGYGYTF
TRBD2	15	TRBJ2-2	TRBV7-2	CASQSGDYNTGELFF
NA	13	TRBJ1-6	TRBV3-1	CASSPDRISPLHF
TRBD1	14	TRBJ2-7	TRBV20-1	CSASRTGPLSEQYF
NA	15	TRBJ2-1	TRBV4-1	CASLRGPHSYNEQFF
NA	12	TRBJ2-7	TRBV30	CAWSLGHYEQYF
NA	12	TRBJ1-3	TRBV7-9	CASSDSGNTIYF
TRBD2	15	TRBJ2-1	TRBV7-9	CASSWGTSGGERQFF
TRBD1	15	TRBJ1-4	TRBV12-3/TRBV12-4	CASSLGDRGGEKLFF
TRBD2	16	TRBJ2-3	TRBV12-3/TRBV12-4	CASSLARGGSADTQYF
TRBD1	15	TRBJ1-2	TRBV14	CASSSRQGALEGYTF
TRBD2	12	TRBJ2-3	TRBV6-1	CASSRTRDTQYF
NA	15	TRBJ1-3	TRBV7-8	CASSFGQTSGNTIYF
NA	14	TRBJ1-1	TRBV7-8	CASSLAGGPWGAFF
TRBD1	15	TRBJ2-7	TRBV6-1	CASSERGRGRYEQYF
TRBD1	13	TRBJ1-1	TRBV14	CASSPRGPTEAFF
TRBD2	14	TRBJ2-1	TRBV20-1	CSARGGLAGGPQFF
NA	14	TRBJ1-3	TRBV30	CAWSVLPSGNTIYF